The 25 T cell receptor beta chains below come from one sample, sequenced in a study of T cells in localized non-small cell lung cancer. Assay used: immunoSEQ multiplex PCR; TCRdb lists only in-frame clones, some missing. The sample contains 25,000 or so clones, 82% of which appear only once. Sequencing was performed on peripheral blood, taken before any cancer treatment. The receptors here all came from a woman aged 40-69 years with stage I lung adenocarcinoma.

The J gene is TRBJ1-1, the V gene TRBV27; tentative D call: TRBD1 (5 bases). Germline CDR1 is MNHEY and CDR2 is SMNVEV (reference sequence). CDR3 length equals 13 residues. Trimming took off 3 bases at V and 7 bases at J, with 12 bases between the two ends. CDR3 sequence reads: CASSFRGSGEAFF. The CDR3, as DNA: TGTGCCAGCAGTTTCCGGGGGAGTGGTGAAGCTTTCTTT.

The J gene is TRBJ2-5, the V gene TRBV6-6; 15 bases align to TRBD2. In germline, CDR1 is MNHNY, CDR2 SVGAGI (reference sequence). The length of the CDR3 is 16 residues. After removal of 6 bases from V and 5 bases from J, the junction contained 7 bases not matched to a gene. The CDR3 DNA sequence: TGTGCCAGCAGATATGGGACTAGCGGGGGGTTGGAGACCCAGTACTTC. The encoded protein is CASRYGTSGGLETQYF.

This sequence joins TRBV6-5 and TRBJ2-7; possible D gene TRBD1, 6 bases. The V end lost 0 bases, the J end lost 5 bases, and 14 bases lay between the germline ends. The CDR3 is 15 residues long. CDR1 and CDR2 from the germline V gene are MNHEY and SVGAGI. The CDR3 sequence is CASSYSPGAGDEQYF. For the CDR3, the DNA is TGTGCCAGCAGTTACTCCCCAGGGGCTGGGGACGAGCAGTACTTC.

This clone was recorded only once. The chain uses TRBV5-1 and TRBJ2-3; possible D gene TRBD1, 6 bases. The CDR3 consists of 16 residues. The germline V gene encodes CDR1 SGHRS and CDR2 YFSETQ. The V and J ends lost 0 bases and 0 bases respectively, with 11 bases between them. The CDR3 coding sequence is TGCGCCAGCAGCTTGGGGAGGACAGCTAGCACAGATACGCAGTATTTT. It encodes CASSLGRTASTDTQYF.

CDR3 in amino acids: CASSVEAGAFGNTIYF. CDR3 coding DNA: TGTGCCAGCAGCGTAGAGGCAGGGGCATTCGGAAACACCATATATTTT. The V and J genes are TRBV9 and TRBJ1-3; possible D gene TRBD1, 6 bases. This CDR3 has 16 residues. The V and J ends lost 0 bases and 4 bases respectively, with 14 bases between them. Germline values: CDR1 SGDLS, CDR2 YYNGEE.

The chain recombines TRBV2 with TRBJ2-2; D not certain. Germline-derived CDR1 and CDR2 are SNHLY and FYNNEI. Trimming removed 7 bases from V and 6 bases from J, with 9 bases in between. The CDR3 is 12 amino acids. CDR3 region: CASTVMSGELFF. CDR3 sequence (DNA): TGTGCCAGCACTGTTATGTCCGGGGAGCTGTTTTTT. The whole variable domain, filled in from reference TRBV2 and TRBJ2-2, reads EPEVTQTPSHQVTQMGQEVILRCVPISNHLYFYWYRQILGQKVEFLVSFYNNEISEKSEIFDDQFSVERPDGSNFTLKIRSTKLEDSAMYFCASTVMSGELFFGEGSRLTVL.

This clone was detected once. The chain joins TRBV15 to TRBJ1-1; 7 positions agree with TRBD1. This CDR3 has 17 amino acids. The V gene end was trimmed by 5 bases and the J gene end by 11 bases; junction bases not matched to a gene: 23. Germline V gene lookup returns CDR1 LNHNV and CDR2 YYDKDF (reference sequence). In nucleotides, the CDR3 is TGTGCCACCAGCCGAGGGGGCGAGACTTTTGAGACTTCGGGGGCTTTCTTT. Its protein is CATSRGGETFETSGAFF.

J is TRBJ2-3 and V is TRBV11-2; tentatively, D is TRBD1 (5 bases). The CDR3 has 13 amino acids. The germline CDR1 and CDR2 sequences are SGHAT and FQNNGV. V lost 0 bases and J lost 6, with 7 bases in between. In DNA form, the CDR3 reads TGTGCCAGCAGCTTAGACAGGGATGATACGCAGTATTTT. As protein: CASSLDRDDTQYF. The variable domain in full, with the rest retrieved from reference TRBV11-2 and TRBJ2-3, is EAGVAQSPRYKIIEKRQSVAFWCNPISGHATLYWYQQILGQGPKLLIQFQNNGVVDDSQLPKDRFSAERLKGVDSTLKIQPAKLEDSAVYLCASSLDRDDTQYFGPGTRLTVL.

V usage is TRBV19 and J usage is TRBJ2-4; maybe TRBD2 (6 bases). This CDR3 region has 16 residues. The V end was cut by 3 bases, the J end by 8 bases, with 20 bases between. Germline loops: CDR1 LNHDA, CDR2 SQIVND (reference sequence). In DNA, the CDR3 is TGTGCCAGTAGTATTACCTCCGGGAGAGGAGGCGACATTCAGTACTTC. Its protein is CASSITSGRGGDIQYF.

This chain uses TRBV27 with TRBJ1-1; D unresolved. The CDR3 loop spans 13 amino acids. V was clipped by 3 bases and J by 1 base, with 6 bases between them. Germline V gene sequence: CDR1 MNHEY, CDR2 SMNVEV (reference sequence). The CDR3 is CASSLGRNTEAFF. The CDR3 coding sequence is TGTGCCAGCAGTTTGGGCAGGAACACTGAAGCTTTCTTT.

This chain uses TRBV14 with TRBJ2-4, with D perhaps TRBD1 (6 bases). Trimming cost V 1 base and J 1 base, with 17 bases left between them. There are 18 residues in the CDR3. Per the germline V gene, CDR1 is SGHDN and CDR2 is FVKESK. The CDR3 sequence: CASSQALRGWRAKNIQYF. Here the CDR3 DNA reads TGTGCCAGCAGCCAAGCCCTCAGGGGCTGGAGGGCCAAAAACATTCAGTACTTC.

The chain couples TRBV7-2 to TRBJ1-1; D unresolved. V was pared by 4 bases and J by 4 bases, with 16 bases between. CDR3 length: 15 residues. Germline CDR1 reads SGHTA; CDR2 reads FQGNSA. This CDR3 reads CASSYSTAGSTEAFF. In nucleotides, the CDR3 is TGTGCCAGCAGCTATTCGACGGCGGGGAGCACTGAAGCTTTCTTT.

J is TRBJ1-2 and V is TRBV13; 7 bases are a match to TRBD1. The CDR3 is 12 amino acids. CDR1 PRHDT and CDR2 FYEKMQ come from the germline V gene (reference sequence). V dropped 5 bases and J dropped 9; count of bases not matched to a gene: 6. The CDR3 spells CASSIQGRSYTF. The CDR3 nucleotides are TGTGCCAGCAGCATACAGGGGCGAAGCTACACCTTC.

The J gene is TRBJ1-1, the V gene TRBV30; D gene ambiguous. V was shortened by 2 bases and J by 0 bases, with 4 bases between the two germline ends. The CDR3 has 12 residues. Germline V CDR1 and CDR2: GTSNPN, SVGIG (reference sequence). CDR3 DNA: TGTGCCTGGAGTAAGATGAACACTGAAGCTTTCTTT. Translating it yields CAWSKMNTEAFF.

V is TRBV7-9 and J is TRBJ2-7, with 7 bases fitting TRBD1. J lost 6 bases, V lost 5 bases, and 10 bases had no gene match. The CDR3 has 14 amino acids. The germline gives CDR1 SEHNR, CDR2 FQNEAQ (reference sequence). Here the CDR3 DNA reads TGTGCCAGCAGCCCGGGTACAGGGGCGCTCGAGCAGTACTTC. Amino acids: CASSPGTGALEQYF.

The chain employs TRBV5-1 and TRBJ2-1, with 9 bases aligning to TRBD1. J was trimmed by 4 bases and V by 3 bases; bases with no gene match: 8. Looked up from germline, CDR1 is SGHRS and CDR2 is YFSETQ. The CDR3 spans 16 residues. The CDR3, as DNA: TGCGCCAGCAGCTCTAATCCCGGGACAGGGTACAATGAGCAGTTCTTC. Amino acids: CASSSNPGTGYNEQFF. Full variable domain (remainder filled in from reference TRBV5-1 and TRBJ2-1): KAGVTQTPRYLIKTRGQQVTLSCSPISGHRSVSWYQQTPGQGLQFLFEYFSETQRNKGNFPGRFSGRQFSNSRSEMNVSTLELGDSALYLCASSSNPGTGYNEQFFGPGTRLTVL.

The DNA of the CDR3 is TGTGCCAGCAGCCTCTCTTTAGGACAGGGGCACGAGCAGTACTTC. Translated: CASSLSLGQGHEQYF. This chain uses TRBV6-6 with TRBJ2-7, with TRBD1 matching 9 bases. CDR3 size: 15 residues. Per the germline V gene, CDR1 is MNHNY and CDR2 is SVGAGI (reference sequence). Trimming cost V 6 bases and J 5 bases; bases outside gene matches: 11.

The chain links TRBV7-8 to TRBJ2-3, with 13 bases lining up with TRBD2. J was trimmed by 3 bases and V by 5 bases; bases with no gene match: 17. Germline V CDR1 and CDR2: SGHVS, FQNEAQ. The CDR3 extends over 20 amino acids. CDR3 in amino acids: CASSPRFLRTSGGGTDTQYF. In nucleotides, the CDR3 is TGTGCCAGCAGCCCTCGCTTCCTTCGGACTAGCGGGGGTGGGACAGATACGCAGTATTTT.

This clone showed up just once. The rearrangement links TRBV7-9 to TRBJ2-7; no clear D. Trimming took off 5 bases at V and 0 bases at J, with 17 bases between the two ends. Germline V CDR1 and CDR2: SEHNR, FQNEAQ (reference sequence). The CDR3 sequence is 16 residues long. CDR3 region: CASSPRWQPNSYEQYF. The CDR3 nucleotides are TGTGCCAGCAGCCCGAGATGGCAGCCAAACTCCTACGAGCAGTACTTC.

The chain combines TRBV6-1 with TRBJ1-3; TRBD1 aligns across 9 bases. V shed 7 bases and J 0 bases; nucleotides not matched to a gene: 4. This CDR3 is 15 amino acids long. Germline CDR1 MNHNS, CDR2 SASEGT. The CDR3 DNA follows: TGTGCCAGCAACCTGGACAGGGGCTCTGGAAACACCATATATTTT. Its protein is CASNLDRGSGNTIYF.

V gene TRBV6-5 combines with J gene TRBJ2-2, with D perhaps TRBD1 (5 bases). V dropped 2 bases and J dropped 1 base, with 8 bases sitting between them. This CDR3 is 15 amino acids long. From germline, CDR1 is MNHEY and CDR2 SVGAGI. Here the CDR3 DNA reads TGTGCCAGCAGTTACGACAGAATGAACACCGGGGAGCTGTTTTTT. Protein sequence: CASSYDRMNTGELFF.

This chain connects TRBV6-6 to TRBJ1-5; D gene uncertain. V was cut by 6 bases and J by 1 base, with 16 bases left in between. The length of the CDR3 is 16 residues. Germline CDR1 is MNHNY and CDR2 is SVGAGI (reference sequence). This CDR3 is CASSRPPGKSNQPQHF. The CDR3 nucleotides read TGTGCCAGCAGCCGCCCTCCGGGAAAAAGCAATCAGCCCCAGCATTTT.

The chain couples TRBV13 to TRBJ2-3; 9 nucleotides align to TRBD1. The CDR3 loop spans 16 amino acids. V lost 6 bases to trimming and J lost 6 bases; unmatched junction nucleotides: 13. Germline V gives CDR1 PRHDT, CDR2 FYEKMQ (reference sequence). The CDR3 region has the DNA TGTGCCAGCAGTCCATCAACCGGGACAGGGAGGGATACGCAGTATTTT. Protein: CASSPSTGTGRDTQYF.

This clone was seen more than once but under ten times. V usage is TRBV19 and J usage is TRBJ1-2, with D uncertain. Germline CDR1 is LNHDA and CDR2 is SQIVND (reference sequence). This CDR3 contains 17 residues. V lost 7 bases and J 6 bases, leaving 27 bases between the germline ends. CDR3 bases: TGTGCCAGTACCACATATACATCGGGGAGGCGGAGGGATGGCTACACCTTC. It specifies CASTTYTSGRRRDGYTF.

The J gene is TRBJ2-1, the V gene TRBV15; 11 positions match TRBD2. The CDR3 loop spans 14 amino acids. Per the germline V gene, CDR1 is LNHNV and CDR2 is YYDKDF (reference sequence). V gave up 3 bases and J gave up 8 bases; unmatched junction bases: 3. CDR3 in DNA: TGTGCCACCAGCAGGCTAGCGGGGGGTGATGAGCAGTTCTTC. Translating gives CATSRLAGGDEQFF.